Each of the 10 T cell receptor beta chains below was sequenced from the same sample in a study of T cell changes during pregnancy in multiple sclerosis. The table came from immunoSEQ multiplex PCR; TCRdb's copy has only in-frame clones and leaves some out. Among under 75,000 clones listed, around 90% were seen once. The sample was peripheral blood, taken in the third trimester of pregnancy. These receptors were collected from a female donor in good health, enrolled as a control in a pregnancy study.

V and J are TRBV7-9 and TRBJ1-1; TRBD1 might be the D (6 bases). Germline CDR1 reads SEHNR; CDR2 reads FQNEAQ (reference sequence). Trimming stripped 2 bases from V and 0 bases from J, with 19 bases between. The CDR3 totals 18 residues. The CDR3 DNA sequence: TGTGCCAGCAGCTTAAGGGGGGGGGCGCCTAATATGAACACTGAAGCTTTCTTT. Protein sequence: CASSLRGGAPNMNTEAFF. Full variable domain (missing parts from reference TRBV7-9 and TRBJ1-1): DTGVSQNPRHKITKRGQNVTFRCDPISEHNRLYWYRQTLGQGPEFLTYFQNEAQLEKSRLLSDRFSAERPKGSFSTLEIQRTEQGDSAMYLCASSLRGGAPNMNTEAFFGQGTRLTVV.

V and J are TRBV27 and TRBJ1-2; 8 bases match TRBD1. With 8 bases clipped from V and 7 bases from J, the junction kept 6 bases outside the gene matches. CDR3 length: 12 amino acids. The germline CDR1 and CDR2 sequences are MNHEY and SMNVEV (reference sequence). The CDR3 DNA follows: TGTGCCAGCGGAGACAGGGGAGCTGGCTACACCTTC. This encodes CASGDRGAGYTF.

The CDR3 bases are TGTGCCAGCAAGGATGTCAGTTCGGGACAGTACTTC. As protein: CASKDVSSGQYF. The chain is built from TRBV6-1 and TRBJ2-7; TRBD2 is a possible D gene (5 bases). The CDR3 is made up of 12 amino acids. Per the germline V gene, CDR1 is MNHNS and CDR2 is SASEGT. Deletions cut 7 bases from V and 10 bases from J, with 17 bases between.

The chain employs TRBV5-1 and TRBJ2-1, with TRBD2 matching 9 bases. The CDR3 has 14 amino acids. Germline V gene data show CDR1 as SGHRS and CDR2 as YFSETQ. With 0 bases clipped from V and 9 bases from J, the junction kept 4 bases outside the gene matches. The DNA for the CDR3 is TGCGCCAGCAGCTTGGTTGCGGGGGGGGGTGAGCAGTTCTTC. Translation: CASSLVAGGGEQFF.

The chain uses TRBV11-2 and TRBJ2-1; D is unresolved. Germline-derived CDR1 and CDR2 are SGHAT and FQNNGV. The CDR3 is 16 residues long. V was cut by 5 bases and J by 3 bases, with 17 bases left in between. Here the CDR3 DNA reads TGTGCCAGCAGCCCCCCATCGGTCGGAGTCTACAATGAGCAGTTCTTC. This translates into CASSPPSVGVYNEQFF.

This clone was counted at least ten times. The V and J genes are TRBV7-9 and TRBJ1-2; perhaps TRBD1 as D (5 bases). Trimming left V 8 bases short and J 3 bases short, with 10 bases between. The CDR3 is made up of 12 amino acids. Germline CDR1 reads SEHNR; CDR2 reads FQNEAQ (reference sequence). This CDR3 reads CASRGVDYGYTF. DNA for the CDR3: TGTGCCAGCCGGGGGGTGGACTATGGCTACACCTTC.

The J gene is TRBJ1-2, the V gene TRBV30; the match to TRBD1 covers 9 bases. There are 15 residues in the CDR3. Per the germline V gene, CDR1 is GTSNPN and CDR2 is SVGIG (reference sequence). After removal of 3 bases from V and 4 bases from J, the junction contained 9 bases not matched to a gene. The CDR3 spells CAWSATGGKVYGYTF. The CDR3, as DNA: TGTGCCTGGAGCGCGACAGGGGGAAAAGTCTATGGCTACACCTTC.

This chain uses TRBV7-2 with TRBJ1-2; 7 bases map to TRBD1. Germline CDR1 is SGHTA and CDR2 is FQGNSA. The trim removed 4 bases at V and 5 bases at J, leaving 4 bases unmatched. The CDR3 totals 13 residues. CDR3 DNA: TGTGCCAGCAGCTGGGACAGACAATATGGCTACACCTTC. It specifies CASSWDRQYGYTF.

The gene calls are TRBV27 and TRBJ1-5; no clear D gene. This CDR3 is built from 13 residues. Trimming stripped 6 bases from V and 11 bases from J, with 17 bases between. The germline V gene encodes CDR1 MNHEY and CDR2 SMNVEV (reference sequence). The CDR3 DNA reads TGTGCCAGCAGACTCTCGCCAACCATGGCCCAGCATTTT. This codes for CASRLSPTMAQHF.

V gene TRBV7-2 combines with J gene TRBJ2-1; weak D call: TRBD2 (7 bases). Germline loops: CDR1 SGHTA, CDR2 FQGNSA. This CDR3 region has 19 residues. The V end was cut by 5 bases, the J end by 6 bases, with 29 bases between. The CDR3 DNA sequence: TGTGCCAGCAGCCCCCTGCGAGCCCCATGGGGGGGCTTTAGCAATGAGCAGTTCTTC. Translating it yields CASSPLRAPWGGFSNEQFF.